Listed below are T cell receptor beta chains from one sample, sequenced in a study of CXCR3-negative and CXCR3-positive naive CD8 T cells. TCRdb reprocessed the 5' RACE reads and reports one entry per CDR3 protein, with no DNA. The specimen's table records roughly 55,000 distinct CDR3 sequences. Sequencing was carried out using naive CXCR3+ CD8+ T cells from blood. The receptors stem from a human donor in good health. Some clones in this sample may be carry-over from other donors' samples. Both conserved end residues are part of each CDR3.

cdr3_length	v_call	j_call	cdr3_aa
12	TRBV5-6	TRBJ2-7	CASSLVWDEQYF
14	TRBV25-1	TRBJ1-3	CASTPSSSGNTIYF
12	TRBV12-3/TRBV12-4	TRBJ2-7	CASSWNSYEQYF
15	TRBV5-5	TRBJ2-7	CASSYPGTGFWEQYF
12	TRBV10-3	TRBJ1-2	CAIRDGSYGYTF
12	TRBV29-1	TRBJ1-5	CSVGTGWGPQHF
13	TRBV6-5	TRBJ2-7	CASSYISEGEQYF
17	TRBV6-6	TRBJ1-5	CASSYSDWDRLNQPQHF
16	TRBV5-4	TRBJ2-3	CASSLGRSPSTDTQYF
15	TRBV7-6	TRBJ2-1	CASSEFRAGLDEQFF
15	TRBV4-2	TRBJ2-5	CASSQDRGTVETQYF
14	TRBV28	TRBJ1-1	CASSLWVGNTEAFF
14	TRBV28	TRBJ1-2	CASSLTGLAYGYTF
14	TRBV19	TRBJ1-1	CASSIYPGGTEAFF
14	TRBV29-1	TRBJ2-7	CSVESRDEAYEQYF
17	TRBV10-3	TRBJ2-1	CAISDGKGSRGYNEQFF
16	TRBV5-1	TRBJ2-1	CASSVPGGGSRNEQFF
12	TRBV20-1	TRBJ1-1	CSAWDGDTEAFF
16	TRBV10-1	TRBJ2-2	CASSGRLAGDGGELFF
14	TRBV5-1	TRBJ2-3	CASSSPTSEPTQYF
14	TRBV4-3	TRBJ1-1	CASSQVQGSTEAFF
12	TRBV29-1	TRBJ2-7	CSVEGISYEQYF
17	TRBV20-1	TRBJ2-4	CSARSLAGGPDTDIQYF
12	TRBV29-1	TRBJ2-1	CSVETGHNEQFF
16	TRBV7-6	TRBJ2-7	CASSYIRGDGLDEQYF
17	TRBV6-5	TRBJ2-1	CASSLQIMGGSYNEQFF
17	TRBV3-1	TRBJ2-2	CASSLWSGSGVGRELFF
13	TRBV28	TRBJ2-7	CASSFQTGDEQYF
12	TRBV5-1	TRBJ2-2	CASSWATGELFF
19	TRBV12-5	TRBJ1-1	CASGLAWDRGYRVNTEAFF
15	TRBV6-2/TRBV6-3	TRBJ2-1	CASNQLGTGGNEQFF
14	TRBV27	TRBJ1-4	CASSWRTGNEKLFF
13	TRBV5-6	TRBJ2-1	CASSSVGTSEQFF
19	TRBV10-3	TRBJ2-2	CAISDLEWTSGVNTGELFF
16	TRBV4-1	TRBJ2-5	CASSQAGTSAGETQYF